These 19 T cell receptor beta chains originate from one sample sequenced in a study of blood T cell repertoires in COVID-19. Sequenced by immunoSEQ multiplex PCR; TCRdb stores in-frame clones only, minus some. The repertoire holds roughly 380,000 clones, with 85% as singletons. Material for sequencing was peripheral blood. Receptors were obtained from a woman in her late teens or twenties with acute or convalescent COVID-19.

The chain combines TRBV5-1 with TRBJ2-4; TRBD1 matches 10 bases. The ends lost 7 bases at V and 8 bases at J; junction bases unmatched: 12. Germline V gene sequence: CDR1 SGHRS, CDR2 YFSETQ. The CDR3 runs 15 residues. The CDR3 DNA reads as TGCGCCAGCGGGATGACCGGGACAGGGGAAGACATTCAGTACTTC. Amino acid sequence: CASGMTGTGEDIQYF.

The chain links TRBV7-3 to TRBJ1-2; D is unresolved. CDR1 and CDR2 (germline): SGHTA, FQGTGA. The CDR3 covers 12 residues. Trimming shortened V by 4 bases and J by 4 bases, and 7 bases separated the two germline ends. CDR3 sequence: CASSSYSYGYTF. CDR3 DNA sequence: TGTGCCAGCAGCTCATACAGCTATGGCTACACCTTC.

The rearrangement joins TRBV5-6 to TRBJ1-5; 9 bases are shared with TRBD1. This CDR3 has 15 amino acids. V was pared by 1 base and J by 6 bases, with 5 bases of the junction left unmatched. In germline, CDR1 is SGHDT, CDR2 YYEEEE. The CDR3 DNA is TGTGCCAGCAGCTTGACAGGGGGCGTCGGTCAGCCCCAGCATTTT. Translated, it gives CASSLTGGVGQPQHF.

This clone occurred a few times. This rearrangement joins TRBV2 to TRBJ1-1; 9 positions agree with TRBD1. The CDR3 length is 15 residues. Germline CDR1 is SNHLY and CDR2 is FYNNEI. V gave up 7 bases and J gave up 5 bases; unmatched junction bases: 11. CDR3 nucleotides: TGTGCCAGCAACGAAAACCGACAGGGGGGTACTGAAGCTTTCTTT. Its translation: CASNENRQGGTEAFF.

The V and J genes are TRBV28 and TRBJ2-4; 14 bases are shared with TRBD2. CDR3 length equals 16 residues. J lost 1 base, V lost 8 bases, and 4 bases had no gene match. The V gene's germline CDR1 is MDHEN and CDR2 SYDVKM. The DNA for the CDR3 is TGTGCCAGCGGGGGACTAGCGGGAGAGGCCAAAAACATTCAGTACTTC. Protein sequence: CASGGLAGEAKNIQYF. The full variable domain, completed using reference TRBV28 and TRBJ2-4, is DVKVTQSSRYLVKRTGEKVFLECVQDMDHENMFWYRQDPGLGLRLIYFSYDVKMKEKGDIPEGYSVSREKKERFSLILESASTNQTSMYLCASGGLAGEAKNIQYFGAGTRLSVL.

The chain carries TRBV5-8 and TRBJ1-4, with D maybe TRBD1 (6 bases). CDR1 and CDR2 (germline): SGHTS, YDEGEE. V lost 4 bases to trimming and J lost 0 bases, with 13 bases between them. CDR3 length equals 16 residues. The CDR3 is CASSQHRTATNEKLFF. CDR3 nucleotide sequence: TGTGCCAGCAGCCAACATAGGACAGCAACTAATGAAAAACTGTTTTTT.

Here the CDR3 reads CASSGQGGETQYF. The CDR3 nucleotides are TGTGCCAGCAGCGGACAGGGCGGGGAGACCCAGTACTTC. This chain connects TRBV2 to TRBJ2-5, with TRBD1 identical over 8 bases. The CDR3 is made up of 13 amino acids. V was clipped by 6 bases and J by 5 bases; unmatched bases: 5. Germline V gives CDR1 SNHLY, CDR2 FYNNEI. The full variable domain, in which reference TRBV2 and TRBJ2-5 provide the parts outside the CDR3, is EPEVTQTPSHQVTQMGQEVILRCVPISNHLYFYWYRQILGQKVEFLVSFYNNEISEKSEIFDDQFSVERPDGSNFTLKIRSTKLEDSAMYFCASSGQGGETQYFGPGTRLLVL.

The rearrangement joins TRBV5-1 to TRBJ1-5; 11 nucleotides line up with TRBD1. J lost 11 bases, V lost 0 bases, and 4 bases had no gene match. In germline, CDR1 is SGHRS, CDR2 YFSETQ. CDR3 length: 14 residues. The CDR3 spells CASSLEPGQGAQHF. CDR3 sequence (DNA): TGCGCCAGCAGCTTGGAGCCGGGACAGGGGGCCCAGCATTTT.

The chain recombines TRBV11-2 with TRBJ1-6; D is undetermined. CDR1 and CDR2 (germline): SGHAT, FQNNGV. The CDR3 totals 13 residues. V lost 3 bases to trimming and J lost 6 bases, with 6 bases between them. This CDR3 reads CASSLRANSPLHF. The CDR3 bases are TGTGCCAGCAGCTTGAGGGCTAATTCACCCCTCCACTTT.

The chain is built from TRBV5-1 and TRBJ2-5; D might be TRBD2 (5 bases). Per the germline V gene, CDR1 is SGHRS and CDR2 is YFSETQ. The CDR3 sequence is 13 residues long. Trimming took 7 bases from V and 2 from J, leaving 12 bases between them. CDR3 protein: CASSPGVQETQYF. CDR3 DNA sequence: TGCGCCAGCTCTCCCGGGGTTCAAGAGACCCAGTACTTC.

The gene calls are TRBV6-4 and TRBJ2-1; 11 bases agree with TRBD2. CDR1 is MRHNA and CDR2 is SNTAGT in the germline V gene. The junction had 6 bases not matched to a gene; V was cut back by 4 bases and J by 7 bases. This CDR3 has 15 amino acids. The CDR3 protein is CASSVLAGGLNEQFF. DNA of the CDR3: TGTGCCAGCAGTGTCCTAGCGGGAGGCCTAAATGAGCAGTTCTTC.

This chain uses TRBV5-1 with TRBJ2-3; TRBD1 is a possible D gene (5 bases). The CDR3 consists of 13 residues. V dropped 0 bases and J dropped 6 bases, with 8 bases sitting between them. The germline V gene has CDR1 SGHRS and CDR2 YFSETQ. The CDR3 reads CASSLGGEDTQYF. CDR3 DNA sequence: TGCGCCAGCAGCTTGGGGGGCGAGGATACGCAGTATTTT.

This clone was recorded once. The CDR3 bases are TGCGCCAGCAGCAAGGGACAGGGAGGCTACAATGAGCAGTTCTTC. This translates into CASSKGQGGYNEQFF. The chain employs TRBV5-1 and TRBJ2-1, with 9 positions matching TRBD1. V lost 4 bases, J lost 3 bases, and 5 bases stayed unmatched. Germline-derived CDR1 and CDR2 are SGHRS and YFSETQ. The CDR3 covers 15 residues.

The chain combines TRBV12-5 with TRBJ1-6; 10 nucleotides align to TRBD1. With 1 base clipped from V and 0 bases from J, the junction kept 9 bases outside the gene matches. This CDR3 contains 20 residues. The germline CDR1 and CDR2 sequences are LGHNT and FRNRAP. Here the CDR3 reads CASGLAPGQGLTSYNSPLHF. The CDR3 coding sequence is TGTGCTAGTGGTTTGGCCCCGGGACAGGGGCTTACCTCCTATAATTCACCCCTCCACTTT.

This clone was detected once. The chain is built from TRBV12-5 and TRBJ2-3, with TRBD2 as a possible D gene (6 bases). CDR3 length equals 15 residues. CDR1 is LGHNT, CDR2 FRNRAP, per germline. The V end was cut by 6 bases, the J end by 2 bases, with 15 bases between. In DNA form, the CDR3 reads TGTGCTAGTGGCCGGGGACTGGAACACACAGATACGCAGTATTTT. Protein product: CASGRGLEHTDTQYF.

The J gene is TRBJ2-7, the V gene TRBV11-3, with D uncertain. The V end lost 1 base, the J end lost 5 bases, and 9 bases lay between the germline ends. There are 13 residues in the CDR3. Germline V CDR1 and CDR2: SGHNT, YENEEA. This chain's CDR3 is CASSLAPRNEQYF. CDR3 nucleotide sequence: TGTGCCAGCAGCTTAGCACCGCGGAACGAGCAGTACTTC.

The chain employs TRBV7-6 and TRBJ1-2, with D possibly TRBD1 on 6 matching bases. From germline, CDR1 is SGHVS and CDR2 FNYEAQ. Trimming took off 5 bases at V and 4 bases at J, with 23 bases between the two ends. The CDR3 totals 17 residues. The CDR3 spells CASSPAAGAGRVYGYTF. The DNA of the CDR3 is TGTGCCAGCAGCCCCGCCGCAGGGGCGGGCCGGGTCTATGGCTACACCTTC.

J is TRBJ2-5 and V is TRBV6-5; 8 bases fit TRBD2. Germline trimming cut 2 bases from V and 4 bases from J; bases unmatched to any gene: 3. Germline CDR1 MNHEY, CDR2 SVGAGI. This CDR3 has 14 amino acids. Here the CDR3 reads CASSYSGSGETQYF. CDR3 coding DNA: TGTGCCAGCAGTTACAGCGGGAGCGGAGAGACCCAGTACTTC.

This chain uses TRBV19 with TRBJ2-5; 9 nucleotides align to TRBD1. Per germline, CDR1 LNHDA and CDR2 SQIVND (reference sequence). The CDR3 has 13 residues. The V gene end was trimmed by 4 bases and the J gene end by 5 bases; junction bases not matched to a gene: 2. The CDR3 DNA follows: TGTGCCAGTAGTACCGACAGGGGGGAGACCCAGTACTTC. Translating it yields CASSTDRGETQYF.